The following is a T cell receptor (beta chain) sequence with its context. Its antigen remains unknown. Each of the patients experienced relapse following autologous stem cell transplantation, and their brentuximab vedotin exposure differed. When best responses were assessed, they were complete response, partial response or progressive disease. Clones were read by immunoSEQ multiplex PCR, and TCRdb kept only the in-frame ones, dropping some. The repertoire holds about 94,000 clones, with roughly 89% as singletons. The source of the sample is a study of PD-1 blockade in classical Hodgkin lymphoma. Study overall: Patients were dosed intravenously with nivolumab at 3 mg/kg every 2 weeks.

General study findings and limits: Significant TCR diversity gains by C4D1 occurred in CD4+ but not CD8+ cells.

This CDR3 has 15 residues. V lost 6 bases to trimming and J lost 8 bases; unmatched junction nucleotides: 14. The germline V gene has CDR1 MNHEY and CDR2 SVGAGI. The gene calls are TRBV6-5 and TRBJ1-2, with TRBD1 matching over 8 bases. The receptor's source is a human donor with classical Hodgkin lymphoma. The sample consisted of peripheral blood mononuclear cells (PBMCs), taken before the second cycle of nivolumab. CDR3 coding DNA: TGTGCCAGCAGCCGGGGACAGGCGGGGCGCTTGGGCTACACCTTC. Residues: CASSRGQAGRLGYTF.